This TCR beta chain was observed in a study of neurological immune-mediated disorders. CDR1 is WNHNN, CDR2 SYGVQD, per germline (reference sequence). The CDR3 is 13 residues long. V lost 2 bases and J 3 bases, leaving 7 bases between the germline ends. The cDNA came from 5'RACE, which used 10-nucleotide random UMIs. The output of every sequencing run exceeded 190 million TCR-beta sequences, derived from 15-18 subjects. TCRdb fed the 5' RACE reads into MiXCR, producing one record per CDR3 protein. Among 45,000 to 55,000 distinct CDR3 sequences listed, about 5.6% were seen once. The sorted libraries started from around 970,000 CD4+ or CD8+ T cells.

The receptor was isolated from a young woman with multiple sclerosis. The chain couples TRBV10-1 to TRBJ1-2; D is ambiguous. Sample: CD4+ T cells from blood. In DNA form, the CDR3 reads TGCGCCAGCAGTGAGAGGAGGGACTATGGCTACACCTTC. Translation: CASSERRDYGYTF.